One sample yielded the 30 T cell receptor beta chains listed below, sequenced in a study of blood T cell repertoires in COVID-19. The assay was immunoSEQ multiplex PCR, and TCRdb's table has in-frame clones only and misses some. The sample carries 84,000 or so clones, 75% to 85% recorded once. Material for sequencing was peripheral blood. These receptors all stem from a woman of 80 years or more with acute or convalescent COVID-19.

The chain links TRBV2 to TRBJ1-5, with D unclear. V was shortened by 4 bases and J by 8 bases, with 15 bases between the two germline ends. Looked up from germline, CDR1 is SNHLY and CDR2 is FYNNEI. The CDR3 length is 14 residues. CDR3 in amino acids: CASSVKAAPEPQHF. Here the CDR3 DNA reads TGTGCCAGCAGTGTCAAGGCAGCGCCGGAGCCCCAGCATTTT.

This chain links TRBV25-1 with TRBJ1-2; weak D call: TRBD1 (6 bases). CDR3 length equals 17 residues. Deletions cut 1 base from V and 8 bases from J, with 23 bases between. The germline CDR1 and CDR2 sequences are MGHDK and SYGVNS. The DNA of the CDR3 is TGTGCCAGCAGTGAATCCCAGGGTGGGGGGGCAAGATCGGGCTACACCTTC. Residues: CASSESQGGGARSGYTF.

This rearrangement joins TRBV4-1 to TRBJ2-5; D call uncertain. V gave up 1 base and J gave up 5 bases, with 11 bases separating them. CDR3 size: 14 residues. CDR1 is MGHRA and CDR2 is YSYEKL in the germline V gene. The CDR3 coding sequence is TGCGCCAGCAGCCAAGGCCTAGTATGGGAGACCCAGTACTTC. Its protein product is CASSQGLVWETQYF.

V usage is TRBV3-1 (or the pseudogene TRBV3-2) and J usage is TRBJ2-2; D ambiguous. Germline CDR1 and CDR2: LGHDT and YNNKEL (reference sequence). This CDR3 has 13 amino acids. V shed 1 base and J shed 8 bases, with 8 bases lying between them. Here the CDR3 reads CASSQGAEGELFF. The CDR3 DNA is TGTGCCAGCAGCCAAGGCGCGGAAGGGGAGCTGTTTTTT.

Here the CDR3 reads CASSLAAGGSYNEQFF. The CDR3 DNA is TGCGCCAGCAGCTTGGCGGCGGGAGGATCCTACAATGAGCAGTTCTTC. This chain uses TRBV5-1 with TRBJ2-1; 8 bases agree with TRBD2. Germline V gene lookup returns CDR1 SGHRS and CDR2 YFSETQ. The ends lost 0 bases at V and 1 base at J; junction bases unmatched: 3. The CDR3 contains 16 residues.

This clone was seen repeatedly, ten times or more. The V gene is TRBV6-2 or TRBV6-3, the J gene TRBJ1-5; a possible D gene is TRBD1 (5 bases). V was pared by 5 bases and J by 2 bases, with 13 bases between. This CDR3 spans 15 amino acids. The germline gives CDR1 MNHEY, CDR2 SVGEGT. CDR3 DNA sequence: TGTGCCAGCAGTCAGGGAGGGGCCGGCAATCAGCCCCAGCATTTT. It specifies CASSQGGAGNQPQHF.

This chain links TRBV5-1 with TRBJ2-1; D ambiguous. This CDR3 comprises 11 residues. CDR1 SGHRS and CDR2 YFSETQ come from the germline V gene. V dropped 4 bases and J dropped 7 bases, with 6 bases sitting between them. CDR3 coding DNA: TGCGCCAGCAGCGTTTCGAATGAGCAGTTCTTC. Translating gives CASSVSNEQFF.

CDR3 region: CASRSGTSGVRETQYF. The CDR3 DNA reads as TGTGCCAGCAGGTCCGGGACTAGCGGGGTCCGGGAGACCCAGTACTTC. The chain is built from TRBV28 and TRBJ2-5; TRBD2 agrees at 13 bases. Germline CDR1 is MDHEN and CDR2 is SYDVKM. The V and J ends lost 6 bases and 5 bases, in that order; junction bases with no gene match: 9. CDR3 length: 16 amino acids.

The chain couples TRBV7-9 to TRBJ1-2; the D is unclear. From germline, CDR1 is SEHNR and CDR2 FQNEAQ (reference sequence). V lost 4 bases and J 7 bases, leaving 19 bases between the germline ends. This CDR3 is built from 15 residues. In DNA form, the CDR3 reads TGTGCCAGCAGCTCTCTCGCTACAGAAATCGGTGGCTACACCTTC. Protein sequence: CASSSLATEIGGYTF.

As regards this clone: One end of the junction is discordant with germline, which a read error may explain. The rearrangement uses TRBV7-7 and TRBJ2-2, with D possibly being TRBD1 (6 bases). Germline assignment: CDR1 SSHAT and CDR2 FNYEAQ (reference sequence). The CDR3 spans 13 residues. DNA of the CDR3: TGTGCTAGCAGTCCAGGGGACACCGGGGAGCTGTTTTTT. Translation gives CASSPGDTGELFF.

The V gene is TRBV7-2, the J gene TRBJ2-5; 9 bases line up with TRBD1. Unmatched junction bases numbered 8, after V lost 7 bases and J lost 5 bases. Germline V CDR1 and CDR2: SGHTA, FQGNSA. The CDR3 has 14 residues. The CDR3 loop reads CASKLQGAHETQYF. CDR3 bases: TGTGCCAGCAAGCTACAGGGGGCCCACGAGACCCAGTACTTC.

The J gene is TRBJ2-3, the V gene TRBV3-1 (or the pseudogene TRBV3-2); TRBD1 might be the D (6 bases). V was cut by 0 bases and J by 4 bases, with 8 bases left in between. The germline CDR1 and CDR2 sequences are LGHDT and YNNKEL (reference sequence). This CDR3 spans 14 amino acids. In DNA, the CDR3 is TGTGCCAGCAGCCAAGATGGGGGCCCAGATACGCAGTATTTT. Protein sequence: CASSQDGGPDTQYF.

The chain employs TRBV25-1 and TRBJ1-1; TRBD1 might be the D (6 bases). This CDR3 is 14 amino acids long. V was shortened by 4 bases and J by 6 bases, with 15 bases between the two germline ends. Germline CDR1 MGHDK, CDR2 SYGVNS. CDR3 bases: TGTGCCAGCAGTGTTACAGGGCGAAGGGCTGAAGCTTTCTTT. It encodes CASSVTGRRAEAFF.

J is TRBJ1-3 and V is TRBV5-1; TRBD1 matches at 8 bases. Per germline, CDR1 SGHRS and CDR2 YFSETQ. The CDR3 loop spans 15 amino acids. With V trimmed by 3 bases and J by 1 base, 3 bases remained unmatched. CDR3 loop: CASSSTGGSGNTIYF. CDR3 coding DNA: TGCGCCAGCAGCTCAACAGGGGGATCTGGAAACACCATATATTTT.

The rearrangement links TRBV11-2 to TRBJ1-5; TRBD1 is a possible D gene (6 bases). V was shortened by 2 bases and J by 5 bases, with 10 bases between the two germline ends. Germline CDR1 and CDR2: SGHAT and FQNNGV. This CDR3 comprises 14 residues. The CDR3 DNA sequence: TGTGCCAGCAGCTTAACGCCAGGGGATCAGCCCCAGCATTTT. Protein sequence: CASSLTPGDQPQHF.

The V and J genes are TRBV3-1 (or the pseudogene TRBV3-2) and TRBJ2-1, with 8 bases fitting TRBD1. The ends lost 4 bases at V and 5 bases at J; junction bases unmatched: 4. The CDR3 spans 14 residues. From germline, CDR1 is LGHDT and CDR2 YNNKEL (reference sequence). CDR3: CASSPTGAHNEQFF. CDR3 nucleotide sequence: TGTGCCAGCAGCCCGACAGGGGCCCACAATGAGCAGTTCTTC.

This clone was seen more than once but under ten times. The chain uses TRBV7-2 and TRBJ1-3; D is unresolved. V was cut by 3 bases and J by 8 bases, with 11 bases left in between. Germline CDR1 and CDR2: SGHTA and FQGNSA. CDR3 length: 13 amino acids. The DNA of the CDR3 is TGTGCCAGCAGCTTCCCCCAGCGAGACACCATATATTTT. It codes for CASSFPQRDTIYF.

The chain is built from TRBV3-1 (or the pseudogene TRBV3-2) and TRBJ2-3, with 7 bases that match TRBD1. This CDR3 has 15 amino acids. In germline, CDR1 is LGHDT, CDR2 YNNKEL (reference sequence). V trimming: 5 bases; J trimming: 1 base; junction bases outside the gene matches: 6. CDR3 sequence: CASSYSQGGTDTQYF. In nucleotides, the CDR3 is TGTGCCAGCAGCTACAGTCAGGGGGGCACAGATACGCAGTATTTT.

The chain employs TRBV28 and TRBJ2-3; D unresolved. This CDR3 region has 15 residues. Germline V lookup: CDR1 MDHEN, CDR2 SYDVKM. V gave up 5 bases and J gave up 3 bases, with 15 bases separating them. CDR3 residues: CASSLNPTRTDTQYF. CDR3 in DNA: TGTGCCAGCAGTCTAAACCCGACAAGAACAGATACGCAGTATTTT. The full variable domain, its missing parts supplied by reference TRBV28 and TRBJ2-3, is DVKVTQSSRYLVKRTGEKVFLECVQDMDHENMFWYRQDPGLGLRLIYFSYDVKMKEKGDIPEGYSVSREKKERFSLILESASTNQTSMYLCASSLNPTRTDTQYFGPGTRLTVL.

This clone was counted only a few times. This rearrangement joins TRBV27 to TRBJ2-1, with 14 bases fitting TRBD2. Germline V gene data show CDR1 as MNHEY and CDR2 as SMNVEV (reference sequence). With V trimmed by 2 bases and J by 9 bases, 9 bases remained unmatched. This CDR3 comprises 17 residues. CDR3: CASSLRAWTSGRPEQFF. The DNA for the CDR3 is TGTGCCAGCAGTTTAAGGGCGTGGACTAGCGGGAGGCCTGAGCAGTTCTTC.

V is TRBV5-1 and J is TRBJ2-7; TRBD2 agrees at 7 bases. From germline, CDR1 is SGHRS and CDR2 YFSETQ. After removal of 4 bases from V and 3 bases from J, the junction contained 1 base not matched to a gene. The CDR3 contains 12 residues. Written as DNA, the CDR3 is TGCGCCAGCAGCAGGGACTACTACGAGCAGTACTTC. It encodes CASSRDYYEQYF.

This chain links TRBV10-3 with TRBJ1-6; TRBD1 matches 9 bases. Germline V gene lookup returns CDR1 ENHRY and CDR2 SYGVKD. V dropped 10 bases and J dropped 4; count of bases not matched to a gene: 5. The CDR3 sequence is 14 residues long. The CDR3, as DNA: TGTGCCACCCGGGACAGGGATTATAATTCACCCCTCCACTTT. This codes for CATRDRDYNSPLHF.

V usage is TRBV25-1 and J usage is TRBJ2-5; maybe TRBD1 (5 bases). The ends were cut back, 6 bases at V and 5 bases at J, with 10 bases in the middle. Germline CDR1 is MGHDK and CDR2 is SYGVNS. This CDR3 comprises 12 residues. The DNA for the CDR3 is TGTGCCAGCAGAGAAGCAGGGGAGACCCAGTACTTC. Its protein product is CASREAGETQYF.

The V call is TRBV18, the J call TRBJ1-2; 9 bases agree with TRBD1. Losses at the gene ends were 3 bases for V and 6 bases for J; bases not matched to a gene: 5. The V gene's germline CDR1 is KGHSH and CDR2 LQKENI. This CDR3 comprises 14 residues. CDR3 sequence (DNA): TGTGCCAGCTCACCTGGGACAGGGACTAATGGCTACACCTTC. Its protein product is CASSPGTGTNGYTF. Combining the CDR3 with reference TRBV18 and TRBJ1-2 gives the whole variable domain NAGVMQNPRHLVRRRGQEARLRCSPMKGHSHVYWYRQLPEEGLKFMVYLQKENIIDESGMPKERFSAEFPKEGPSILRIQQVVRGDSAAYFCASSPGTGTNGYTFGSGTRLTVV.

In DNA, the CDR3 is TGTGCCAGCAGTACCCGGGGGGGCTATGGCTACACCTTC. This encodes CASSTRGGYGYTF. The chain carries TRBV27 and TRBJ1-2, with TRBD1 as a possible D gene (5 bases). The CDR3 contains 13 residues. Looked up from germline, CDR1 is MNHEY and CDR2 is SMNVEV (reference sequence). V lost 5 bases and J 4 bases, leaving 11 bases between the germline ends.

The rearrangement joins TRBV5-1 to TRBJ2-7, with 13 positions matching TRBD2. Trimming took 4 bases from V and 1 from J; bases not matched to a gene: 5. The CDR3 totals 16 residues. Looked up from germline, CDR1 is SGHRS and CDR2 is YFSETQ. DNA of the CDR3: TGCGCCAGCAGCCCGATGACTAGCGGGGGGTCCTACGAGCAGTACTTC. Encoded protein: CASSPMTSGGSYEQYF.

The chain recombines TRBV7-9 with TRBJ1-5; TRBD1 agrees at 7 bases. The germline V gene has CDR1 SEHNR and CDR2 FQNEAQ (reference sequence). V lost 5 bases and J lost 5; bases outside the gene matches: 6. The CDR3 consists of 14 residues. The CDR3 nucleotides are TGTGCCAGCAGCCACACAGGGGATCATCAGCCCCAGCATTTT. It codes for CASSHTGDHQPQHF.

This chain joins TRBV2 and TRBJ2-2; 8 nucleotides line up with TRBD2. Germline trimming cut 7 bases from V and 0 bases from J; bases unmatched to any gene: 1. CDR1 is SNHLY, CDR2 FYNNEI, per germline. The length of the CDR3 is 14 residues. The CDR3 loop reads CASTSGPNTGELFF. The CDR3 DNA reads as TGTGCCAGCACTAGCGGGCCGAACACCGGGGAGCTGTTTTTT.

The chain carries TRBV19 and TRBJ1-1; 8 bases are shared with TRBD1. Unmatched junction bases numbered 2, after V lost 2 bases and J lost 0 bases. The length of the CDR3 is 15 residues. In germline, CDR1 is LNHDA, CDR2 SQIVND (reference sequence). DNA for the CDR3: TGTGCCAGTAGTATACAGGGGGCTGTGAACACTGAAGCTTTCTTT. Amino acids: CASSIQGAVNTEAFF.

This chain joins TRBV20-1 and TRBJ2-1, with 9 bases matching TRBD2. The CDR3 has 15 residues. Germline V CDR1 and CDR2: DFQATT, SNEGSKA (reference sequence). V shed 8 bases, J shed 2 bases, and the junction held 10 bases outside the gene matches. This CDR3 is CSSSGASGTYNEQFF. In nucleotides, the CDR3 is TGCAGTTCCAGTGGGGCTAGCGGGACCTACAATGAGCAGTTCTTC.